This passage covers 24 T cell receptor beta chains from one sample sequenced in a study of tumor-infiltrating lymphocytes in primary liver carcinoma. Germline DNA was also extracted, while the blood RNA originated from unsorted whole blood. TCR beta cDNA was prepared out of 450 to 500 ng total RNA by means of a constant-region primer. Three nested multiplex PCR rounds, a slightly modified ARM-PCR method, built the TCR beta libraries. For around 10 cycles apiece, the opening two PCR rounds ran with TRBV1-TRBV30 forward primers and a C-beta reverse primer. Each CDR3 protein gets one entry after TCRdb re-called the multiplex PCR reads with MiXCR. The table has about 310,000 distinct CDR3 sequences, 58% seen once. The sequencing input was peripheral blood. These receptors came from a woman between 25 and 40 years old with primary liver carcinoma and hepatitis B virus infection.

Concerning this clonotype: Its ends do not fully match the called genes, so a read error is possible. The rearrangement links TRBV4-3 to TRBJ1-6, with 9 positions matching TRBD1. Germline V gene sequence: CDR1 LGHNA, CDR2 YSLEER. The CDR3 spans 15 residues. The DNA for the CDR3 is TGCTCCAGCAGCCAAGGGACAGGGAACGGGTCACCCCTCCACTTT. Amino acid sequence: CSSSQGTGNGSPLHF.

This chain links TRBV19 with TRBJ2-1; possible D gene TRBD2, 6 bases. Germline V lookup: CDR1 LNHDA, CDR2 SQIVND (reference sequence). This CDR3 spans 15 amino acids. The V and J ends lost 3 bases and 5 bases respectively, with 14 bases between them. CDR3 DNA sequence: TGTGCCAGTAGTATCTCGGGACTGCCAAACAATGAGCAGTTCTTC. Amino acids: CASSISGLPNNEQFF.

V usage is TRBV14 and J usage is TRBJ1-2; D might be TRBD1 (5 bases). CDR3 length: 15 residues. CDR1 and CDR2 from the germline V gene are SGHDN and FVKESK. Trimming cost V 4 bases and J 3 bases, with 15 bases left between them. CDR3 bases: TGTGCCAGCAGCCCTCTGGAGGGGAAGCACTATGGCTACACCTTC. This gives the protein CASSPLEGKHYGYTF.

This clonotype turned up a few times. The chain has TRBV28 and TRBJ1-2; D ambiguous. Between the trimmed V and J ends, which lost 5 bases and 6 bases, there was a span of 10 bases. The germline gives CDR1 MDHEN, CDR2 SYDVKM. The CDR3 has 12 residues. The CDR3 reads CASSPRFHGYTF. The CDR3 DNA sequence: TGTGCCAGCAGTCCTCGGTTTCATGGCTACACCTTC.

This clonotype was observed many times. The chain carries TRBV12-3 or TRBV12-4 and TRBJ1-5; TRBD1 might be the D (5 bases). This CDR3 contains 13 residues. The ends were cut back, 6 bases at V and 3 bases at J, with 9 bases in the middle. DNA for the CDR3: TGTGCCAGCAGCTTGGGGCCCAATCAGCCCCAGCATTTT. The encoded protein is CASSLGPNQPQHF.

Notes on this clonotype: No conserved phenylalanine or tryptophan is present at the end of the CDR3, so a read error is the likely explanation. The gene calls are TRBV12-3 or TRBV12-4 and TRBJ1-5, with 10 bases lining up with TRBD1. After removal of 3 bases from V and 2 bases from J, the junction contained 1 base not matched to a gene. The CDR3 sequence is 15 residues long. The CDR3 region has the DNA TGTGCCAGCAGTTTGACAGGGGGCGGCAATCAGCCCCAGCATTTA. It translates to CASSLTGGGNQPQHL.

This clonotype was found once. This sequence may be a read error, since a much larger clone differs from it by one base. This chain links TRBV29-1 with TRBJ2-1; possibly TRBD1 or TRBD2 for D (5 bases each). Between the trimmed V and J ends, which lost 7 bases and 6 bases, there was a span of 10 bases. The V gene's germline CDR1 is SQVTM and CDR2 ANQGSEA. The CDR3 is made up of 11 amino acids. CDR3 loop: CSGGTFNEQFF. CDR3 coding DNA: TGCAGCGGTGGGACCTTCAATGAGCAGTTCTTC.

Comment on this clonotype: At one end, the junction sequence differs from germline, possibly due to a read error. The chain links TRBV5-5 to TRBJ2-1; D unresolved. This CDR3 has 15 amino acids. Germline V lookup: CDR1 SGHKS, CDR2 YYEKEE (reference sequence). CDR3 amino acids: CASSLEQASYNEHFF. The CDR3 DNA sequence: TGTGCCAGCAGCTTGGAGCAGGCTTCGTACAATGAGCACTTCTTC.

The V call is TRBV18, the J call TRBJ2-1; D is tentatively TRBD1 or TRBD2 (5 bases each). The CDR3 runs to 13 residues. Germline loops: CDR1 KGHSH, CDR2 LQKENI. Trimming stripped 6 bases from V and 3 bases from J, with 9 bases between. Here the CDR3 DNA reads TGTGCCAGCTCCGGGACGGACTACAATGAGCAGTTCTTC. Translation gives CASSGTDYNEQFF.

Remarks on this clonotype: At one of its ends the junction is not consistent with the germline gene, which may arise from a read error. The rearrangement links TRBV13 to TRBJ2-1; 8 positions match TRBD2. CDR3 length equals 17 residues. Germline V lookup: CDR1 PRHDT, CDR2 FYEKMQ (reference sequence). CDR3 sequence (DNA): TGTGCTAGCAGCTCCCCCTTAGAGCGGGAGAGGCGGAATGAGCAGTTCTTC. It codes for CASSSPLERERRNEQFF.

This clonotype was seen a few times. The gene calls are TRBV5-6 and TRBJ2-3, with 9 bases that match TRBD2. Germline CDR1 reads SGHDT; CDR2 reads YYEEEE. With V trimmed by 3 bases and J by 2 bases, 7 bases remained unmatched. The CDR3 sequence is 16 residues long. The CDR3 sequence: CASSWLAGKNTDTQYF. The CDR3, as DNA: TGTGCCAGCAGCTGGCTAGCGGGAAAGAACACAGATACGCAGTATTTT.

This chain joins TRBV6-2 or TRBV6-3 and TRBJ2-1, with D possibly TRBD2 on 7 matching bases. Trimming stripped 6 bases from V and 12 bases from J, with 18 bases between. The CDR3 is 13 residues long. Germline lookup yields CDR1 MNHEY and CDR2 SVGEGT. CDR3 loop: CASSTGGASVQFF. The CDR3 nucleotides are TGTGCCAGCAGCACTGGGGGGGCAAGTGTGCAGTTCTTC.

This clonotype was seen many times. This chain links TRBV6-5 with TRBJ2-5; the D is unclear. The V end was cut by 6 bases, the J end by 5 bases, with 10 bases between. CDR1 is MNHEY, CDR2 SVGAGI, per germline. The CDR3 totals 12 residues. CDR3 sequence reads: CASSPDRETQYF. The CDR3 DNA follows: TGTGCCAGCAGCCCTGATCGGGAGACCCAGTACTTC.

This clonotype was observed a few times. The V gene is TRBV6-2 or TRBV6-3, the J gene TRBJ1-1, with 7 bases that match TRBD1. V trimming: 6 bases; J trimming: 4 bases; junction bases outside the gene matches: 11. Germline CDR1 MNHEY, CDR2 SVGEGT. The CDR3 sequence is 15 residues long. CDR3 sequence reads: CASRRQGRGPTEAFF. CDR3 nucleotides: TGTGCCAGCAGGAGACAGGGCCGGGGCCCCACTGAAGCTTTCTTT.

The chain links TRBV6-1 to TRBJ1-2; the D is unclear. Germline V gives CDR1 MNHNS, CDR2 SASEGT. Trimming took off 6 bases at V and 1 base at J, with 9 bases between the two ends. This CDR3 spans 13 amino acids. CDR3 residues: CASRIHLNYGYTF. The CDR3 DNA reads as TGTGCCAGCAGAATACACCTTAACTATGGCTACACCTTC.

The chain joins TRBV5-1 to TRBJ1-1, with 9 bases that match TRBD1. Germline assignment: CDR1 SGHRS and CDR2 YFSETQ. Trimming took 4 bases from V and 4 from J; bases not matched to a gene: 8. The CDR3 runs to 15 residues. The CDR3 bases are TGCGCCAGCAGCGCCCGGGACAGGGTTGGCACTGAAGCTTTCTTT. Protein: CASSARDRVGTEAFF.

Comment on this clonotype: A read error may explain this, as a much larger clone is one base away. The chain employs TRBV30 and TRBJ2-3; a possible D gene is TRBD2 (6 bases). Germline values: CDR1 GTSNPN, CDR2 SVGIG (reference sequence). This CDR3 is 13 amino acids long. CDR3 sequence: CAWLAPSTDAQYF. The CDR3 DNA follows: TGTGCCTGGCTAGCGCCCAGCACAGATGCGCAGTATTTT.

This clonotype was counted only a few times. The chain has TRBV30 and TRBJ2-3; D is possibly TRBD1 or TRBD2 (6 bases each). Trimming took off 4 bases at V and 4 bases at J, with 15 bases between the two ends. The CDR3 extends over 14 amino acids. CDR1 GTSNPN and CDR2 SVGIG come from the germline V gene (reference sequence). CDR3 sequence reads: CAWTNGGYADTQYF. The CDR3 nucleotides are TGTGCCTGGACGAACGGGGGCTATGCAGATACGCAGTATTTT.

The CDR3: CASSPMDWAPIGDTQYF. The CDR3 nucleotides read TGTGCCAGCAGCCCGATGGACTGGGCCCCAATAGGAGATACGCAGTATTTT. This chain uses TRBV14 with TRBJ2-3; D may be TRBD2 (5 bases). This CDR3 has 17 residues. V lost 4 bases and J lost 5, with 22 bases in between. Per the germline V gene, CDR1 is SGHDN and CDR2 is FVKESK.

With respect to this clonotype: A clone one base away is much larger, so this may be a read error. The chain is built from TRBV6-2 or TRBV6-3 and TRBJ2-2; the D gene is possibly TRBD1 (5 bases). The CDR3 consists of 11 residues. Germline lookup yields CDR1 MNHEY and CDR2 SVGEGT. As DNA, the CDR3 is TGTGCCAGCGCGGACACCGAGGAGCTGTTTTTT. The encoded protein is CASADTEELFF.

V is TRBV6-1 and J is TRBJ2-1; TRBD2 matches at 9 bases. Germline-derived CDR1 and CDR2 are MNHNS and SASEGT. This CDR3 comprises 14 residues. Losses at the gene ends were 2 bases for V and 12 bases for J; bases not matched to a gene: 8. As DNA, the CDR3 is TGTGCCAGCAGTGAACAGTCTAGCGGGGAGGCGCAGTTCTTC. This translates into CASSEQSSGEAQFF.

This clonotype was detected a few times. The genes are TRBV6-5 and TRBJ1-2, with no clear D. This CDR3 is built from 14 residues. From germline, CDR1 is MNHEY and CDR2 SVGAGI. The V end was cut by 6 bases, the J end by 7 bases, with 18 bases between. CDR3 amino acids: CASRKPQRERGYTF. The DNA of the CDR3 is TGTGCCAGCAGAAAACCGCAAAGGGAACGTGGCTACACCTTC.

Many counts were recorded for this clonotype. The V gene is TRBV11-2, the J gene TRBJ2-1, with D unresolved. CDR1 and CDR2 (germline): SGHAT, FQNNGV. The CDR3 is 15 amino acids. The V end was cut by 2 bases, the J end by 3 bases, with 11 bases between. The DNA for the CDR3 is TGTGCCAGCAGCTTAACCCCGGACGGCTACAATGAGCAGTTCTTC. It yields the protein CASSLTPDGYNEQFF.

This clonotype came up a few times. This sequence joins TRBV6-1 and TRBJ2-7; D is perhaps TRBD2 (5 bases). The CDR3 runs to 14 residues. The germline CDR1 and CDR2 sequences are MNHNS and SASEGT. V lost 4 bases and J 1 base, leaving 11 bases between the germline ends. The chain's CDR3 is CASSVVTSSYEQYF. The CDR3 nucleotides read TGTGCCAGCAGTGTGGTAACTAGTTCCTACGAGCAGTACTTC.